A single sample gave rise to the 16 T cell receptor beta chains below, sequenced in a study of shared clonotypes between healthy human individuals. Naive CD8 populations comprised CD45RO-negative cells positively selected for CCR7, excluding terminally differentiated effector memory CD45RA+ cells. Profiling relied on immunoSEQ multiplex PCR, and the TCRdb table lists in-frame clones only, not all of them. The table records roughly 1,800,000 clones, less than 95% of them present only once. Sequencing used naive CD8+ T cells sorted from blood. These receptors were collected from a man aged 18 to 30 in good health.

This rearrangement joins TRBV7-8 to TRBJ2-3; 12 bases are a match to TRBD2. This CDR3 is 16 amino acids long. The ends lost 5 bases at V and 6 bases at J; junction bases unmatched: 9. Germline V gene sequence: CDR1 SGHVS, CDR2 FQNEAQ. CDR3 DNA sequence: TGTGCCAGCAGCGGGCGACTAGCGGGGGTGGCTGATACGCAGTATTTT. Its protein is CASSGRLAGVADTQYF.

The chain is built from TRBV9 and TRBJ2-5; D gene ambiguous. CDR1 is SGDLS, CDR2 YYNGEE, per germline. The CDR3 is 14 residues long. V lost 0 bases, J lost 5 bases, and 11 bases lay in between. CDR3 nucleotide sequence: TGTGCCAGCAGCGTAGCTTGGACCGGGGAGACCCAGTACTTC. Translated: CASSVAWTGETQYF. Drawing the rest from reference TRBV9 and TRBJ2-5, the complete variable domain is DSGVTQTPKHLITATGQRVTLRCSPRSGDLSVYWYQQSLDQGLQFLIQYYNGEERAKGNILERFSAQQFPDLHSELNLSSLELGDSALYFCASSVAWTGETQYFGPGTRLLVL.

The rearrangement joins TRBV7-6 to TRBJ2-1; a weak D match, TRBD1 (6 bases). Germline V gene data show CDR1 as SGHVS and CDR2 as FNYEAQ. V lost 6 bases and J lost 0, with 12 bases in between. The CDR3 contains 15 residues. In nucleotides, the CDR3 is TGTGCCAGCAGTACTACAGGGAGCTCCTACAATGAGCAGTTCTTC. Amino acid sequence: CASSTTGSSYNEQFF.

The chain has TRBV13 and TRBJ2-7; weak D call: TRBD2 (6 bases). V was clipped by 5 bases and J by 4 bases, with 18 bases between them. Germline CDR1 reads PRHDT; CDR2 reads FYEKMQ (reference sequence). The CDR3 covers 15 residues. As DNA, the CDR3 is TGTGCCAGCAGCCACCGGGAGTCAATCGATTACGAGCAGTACTTC. Its translation: CASSHRESIDYEQYF.

This chain links TRBV2 with TRBJ1-2; 7 bases match TRBD1. In germline, CDR1 is SNHLY, CDR2 FYNNEI. The CDR3 is 14 residues long. Trimming removed 1 base from V and 7 bases from J; junction bases left unmatched: 6. DNA for the CDR3: TGTGCCAGCAGTGAAGGGGACAGAAGGTTTGGCTACACCTTC. Residues: CASSEGDRRFGYTF.

The chain employs TRBV6-5 and TRBJ2-7, with TRBD1 matching 7 bases. The CDR3 covers 14 residues. V lost 5 bases, J lost 7 bases, and 11 bases stayed unmatched. CDR1 and CDR2 from the germline V gene are MNHEY and SVGAGI. Here the CDR3 DNA reads TGTGCCAGCAGTCACCGACAGGGAGTACAGGAGCAGTACTTC. Translated: CASSHRQGVQEQYF.

The rearrangement links TRBV27 to TRBJ1-2; no reliable D call. V was shortened by 2 bases and J by 0 bases, with 7 bases between the two germline ends. This CDR3 is 14 amino acids long. Germline-derived CDR1 and CDR2 are MNHEY and SMNVEV (reference sequence). The CDR3 sequence: CASSLDSANYGYTF. The CDR3 DNA sequence: TGTGCCAGCAGTTTAGATAGCGCTAACTATGGCTACACCTTC.

The chain uses TRBV28 and TRBJ2-3; a possible D gene is TRBD2 (6 bases). From germline, CDR1 is MDHEN and CDR2 SYDVKM. The CDR3 loop spans 15 amino acids. The V gene lost 4 bases and the J gene lost 4 bases, with 15 bases spanning the gap. The chain's CDR3 is CASSSIAESADTQYF. DNA for the CDR3: TGTGCCAGCAGTTCCATAGCGGAAAGCGCAGATACGCAGTATTTT.

The chain joins TRBV11-2 to TRBJ2-1, with 8 bases matching TRBD2. The CDR3 contains 15 residues. After removal of 3 bases from V and 10 bases from J, the junction contained 11 bases not matched to a gene. Germline-derived CDR1 and CDR2 are SGHAT and FQNNGV. CDR3 coding DNA: TGTGCCAGCAGCTTTACCGGGACTAGGTCCTACGAGCAGTTCTTC. Translated: CASSFTGTRSYEQFF.

The chain is built from TRBV28 and TRBJ2-7, with 8 nucleotides matching TRBD2. This CDR3 has 14 amino acids. The trim removed 1 base at V and 4 bases at J, leaving 3 bases unmatched. Germline CDR1 MDHEN, CDR2 SYDVKM. The CDR3, as DNA: TGTGCCAGCAGTTTATTGCCGGGGGGGTACGAGCAGTACTTC. Protein: CASSLLPGGYEQYF.

The J gene is TRBJ1-4, the V gene TRBV27; no reliable D call. The CDR3 length is 13 residues. V was clipped by 2 bases and J by 3 bases, with 4 bases between them. The germline CDR1 and CDR2 sequences are MNHEY and SMNVEV (reference sequence). This CDR3 reads CASSLTANEKLFF. Written as DNA, the CDR3 is TGTGCCAGCAGTTTAACAGCTAATGAAAAACTGTTTTTT.

This clone came up once. The chain combines TRBV4-1 with TRBJ2-7; D is undetermined. Germline values: CDR1 MGHRA, CDR2 YSYEKL. The germline V and J ends were trimmed by 0 bases and 0 bases, with 9 bases remaining between them. The CDR3 spans 15 residues. CDR3: CASSQDRLASYEQYF. CDR3 nucleotide sequence: TGCGCCAGCAGCCAAGACCGACTGGCCTCCTACGAGCAGTACTTC.

The chain combines TRBV2 with TRBJ2-1; D not certain. Germline lookup yields CDR1 SNHLY and CDR2 FYNNEI. Deletions cut 4 bases from V and 2 bases from J, with 9 bases between. There are 14 residues in the CDR3. Written as DNA, the CDR3 is TGTGCCAGCAGTGGGTTTGCGGCCTACAATGAGCAGTTCTTC. Translation gives CASSGFAAYNEQFF.

CDR3 region: CASSLGPTYSNQPQHF. DNA for the CDR3: TGTGCCAGCAGTCTGGGACCTACTTATAGCAATCAGCCCCAGCATTTT. V gene TRBV28 combines with J gene TRBJ1-5, with D perhaps TRBD1 (5 bases). The CDR3 contains 16 residues. Deletions cut 5 bases from V and 0 bases from J, with 14 bases between. Germline V gene data show CDR1 as MDHEN and CDR2 as SYDVKM.

A remark on this clone: This CDR3 is missing its conserved last phenylalanine or tryptophan, likely due to a read error. This chain uses TRBV30 with TRBJ1-2, with 9 bases identical to TRBD1. Losses at the gene ends were 1 base for V and 5 bases for J; bases not matched to a gene: 5. Germline V CDR1 and CDR2: GTSNPN, SVGIG (reference sequence). This CDR3 is built from 14 residues. The chain's CDR3 is CAWSATGGLYGYTL. The CDR3 nucleotides read TGTGCCTGGAGTGCGACAGGGGGACTTTATGGCTACACCCTC.

This rearrangement joins TRBV5-1 to TRBJ2-7; D ambiguous. Per germline, CDR1 SGHRS and CDR2 YFSETQ. This CDR3 region has 13 residues. V was shortened by 1 base and J by 7 bases, with 12 bases between the two germline ends. In DNA form, the CDR3 reads TGCGCCAGCAGCTTGTTTGAAGGGCATGAGCAGTACTTC. This codes for CASSLFEGHEQYF.